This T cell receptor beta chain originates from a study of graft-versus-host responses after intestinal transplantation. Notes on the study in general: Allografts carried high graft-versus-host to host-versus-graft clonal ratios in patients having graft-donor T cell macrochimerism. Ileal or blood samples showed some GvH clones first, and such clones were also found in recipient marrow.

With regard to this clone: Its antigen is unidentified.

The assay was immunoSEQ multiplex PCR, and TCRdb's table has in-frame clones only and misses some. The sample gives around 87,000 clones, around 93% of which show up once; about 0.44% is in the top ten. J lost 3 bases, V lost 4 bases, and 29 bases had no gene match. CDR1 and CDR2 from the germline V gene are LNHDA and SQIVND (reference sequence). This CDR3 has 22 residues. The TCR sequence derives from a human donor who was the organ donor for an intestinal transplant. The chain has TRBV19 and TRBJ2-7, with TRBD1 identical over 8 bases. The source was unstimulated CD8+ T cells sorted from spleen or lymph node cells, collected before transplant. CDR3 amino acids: CASSTPSGTGAYTAGVYYEQYF. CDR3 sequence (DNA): TGTGCCAGTAGTACTCCCTCCGGGACAGGAGCCTATACTGCAGGGGTTTACTACGAGCAGTACTTC.